This T cell receptor beta chain was profiled in a study of PD-L1 blockade in urothelial cancer. Profiled with immunoSEQ multiplex PCR; TCRdb holds only in-frame clones, not every one. Of some 87,000 clones in the sample, around 90% were seen once. The time point is: pretreatment peripheral blood. The clonotype was recovered from a man aged 55 to 70 with urothelial cancer. Sequenced here: PBMCs, sampled around atezolizumab (anti-PD-L1) treatment.

CDR3 in amino acids: CASKLKTGGWETQYF. The CDR3 DNA sequence: TGCGCCAGCAAACTTAAGACAGGGGGCTGGGAGACCCAGTACTTC. V is TRBV5-1 and J is TRBJ2-5; 10 nucleotides line up with TRBD1. Germline CDR1 reads SGHRS; CDR2 reads YFSETQ. V shed 6 bases and J 5 bases; nucleotides not matched to a gene: 10. This CDR3 has 15 amino acids.